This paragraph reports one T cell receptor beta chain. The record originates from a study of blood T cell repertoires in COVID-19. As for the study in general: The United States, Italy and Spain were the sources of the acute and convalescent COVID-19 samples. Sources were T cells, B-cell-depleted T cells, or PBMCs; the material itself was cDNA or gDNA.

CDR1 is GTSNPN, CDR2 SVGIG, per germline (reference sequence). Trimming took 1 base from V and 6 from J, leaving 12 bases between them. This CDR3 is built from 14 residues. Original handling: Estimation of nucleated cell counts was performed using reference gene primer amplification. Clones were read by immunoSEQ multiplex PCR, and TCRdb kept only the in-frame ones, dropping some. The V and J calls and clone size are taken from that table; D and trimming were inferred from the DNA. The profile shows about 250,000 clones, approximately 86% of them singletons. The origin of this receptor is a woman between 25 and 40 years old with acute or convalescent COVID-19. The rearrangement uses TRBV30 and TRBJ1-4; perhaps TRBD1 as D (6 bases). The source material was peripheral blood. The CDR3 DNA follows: TGTGCCTGGAGTGCCTCGACAGGATATGAAAAACTGTTTTTT. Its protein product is CAWSASTGYEKLFF.